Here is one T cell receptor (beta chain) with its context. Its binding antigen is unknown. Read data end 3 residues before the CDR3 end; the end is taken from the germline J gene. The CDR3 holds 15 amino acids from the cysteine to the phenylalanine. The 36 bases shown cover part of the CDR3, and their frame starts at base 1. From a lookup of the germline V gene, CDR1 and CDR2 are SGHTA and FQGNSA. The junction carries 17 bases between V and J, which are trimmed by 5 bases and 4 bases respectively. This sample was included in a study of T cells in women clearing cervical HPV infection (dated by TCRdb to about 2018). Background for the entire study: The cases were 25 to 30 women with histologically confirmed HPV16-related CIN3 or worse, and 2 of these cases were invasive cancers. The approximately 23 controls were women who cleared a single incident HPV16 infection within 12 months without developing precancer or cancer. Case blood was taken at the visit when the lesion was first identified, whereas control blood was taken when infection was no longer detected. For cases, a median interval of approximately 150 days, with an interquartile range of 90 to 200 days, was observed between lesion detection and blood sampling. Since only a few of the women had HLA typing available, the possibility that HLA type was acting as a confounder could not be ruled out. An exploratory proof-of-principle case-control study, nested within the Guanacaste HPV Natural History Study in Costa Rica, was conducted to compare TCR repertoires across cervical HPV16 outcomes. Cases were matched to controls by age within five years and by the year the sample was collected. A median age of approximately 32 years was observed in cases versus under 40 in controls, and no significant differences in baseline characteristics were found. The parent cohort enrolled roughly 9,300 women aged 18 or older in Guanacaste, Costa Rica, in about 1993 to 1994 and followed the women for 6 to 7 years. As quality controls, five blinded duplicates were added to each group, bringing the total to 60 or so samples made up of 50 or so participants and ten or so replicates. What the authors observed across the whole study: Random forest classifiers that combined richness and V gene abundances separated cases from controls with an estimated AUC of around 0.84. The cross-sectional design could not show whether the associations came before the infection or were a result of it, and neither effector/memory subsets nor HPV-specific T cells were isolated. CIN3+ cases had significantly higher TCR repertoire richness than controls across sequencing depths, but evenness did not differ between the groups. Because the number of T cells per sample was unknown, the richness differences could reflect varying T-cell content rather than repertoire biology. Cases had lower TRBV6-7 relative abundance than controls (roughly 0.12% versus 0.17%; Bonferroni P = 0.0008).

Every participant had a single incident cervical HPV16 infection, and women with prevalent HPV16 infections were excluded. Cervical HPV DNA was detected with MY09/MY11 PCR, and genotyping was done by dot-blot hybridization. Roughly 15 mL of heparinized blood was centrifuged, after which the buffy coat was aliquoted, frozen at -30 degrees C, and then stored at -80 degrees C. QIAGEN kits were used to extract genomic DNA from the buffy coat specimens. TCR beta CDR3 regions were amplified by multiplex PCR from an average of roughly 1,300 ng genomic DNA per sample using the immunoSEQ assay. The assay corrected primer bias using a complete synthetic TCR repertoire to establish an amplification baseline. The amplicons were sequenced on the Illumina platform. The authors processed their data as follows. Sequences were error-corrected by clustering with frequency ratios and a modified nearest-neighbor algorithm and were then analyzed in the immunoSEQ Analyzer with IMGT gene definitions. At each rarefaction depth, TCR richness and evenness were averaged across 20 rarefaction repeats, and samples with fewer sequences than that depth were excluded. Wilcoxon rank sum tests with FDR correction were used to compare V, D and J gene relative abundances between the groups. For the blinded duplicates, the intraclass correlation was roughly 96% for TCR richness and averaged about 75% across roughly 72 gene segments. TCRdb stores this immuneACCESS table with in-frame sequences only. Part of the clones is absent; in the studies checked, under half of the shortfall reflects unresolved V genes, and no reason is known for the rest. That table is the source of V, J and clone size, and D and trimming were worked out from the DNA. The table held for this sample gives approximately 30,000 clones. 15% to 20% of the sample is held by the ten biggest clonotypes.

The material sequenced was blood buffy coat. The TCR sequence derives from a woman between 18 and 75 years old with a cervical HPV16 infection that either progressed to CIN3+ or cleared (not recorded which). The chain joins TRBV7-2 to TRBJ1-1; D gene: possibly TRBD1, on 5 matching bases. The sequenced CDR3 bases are TGTGCCAGCAGCGCCTACACGGCGAGGGGCACTGAA. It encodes CASSAYTARGTE. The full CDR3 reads CASSAYTARGTEAFF.